This T cell receptor (beta chain) was captured by sequencing in a study of T cells after yellow fever vaccination. The authors made TCR cDNA by 5'RACE template switching, adding a universal primer site and UMIs. Each CDR3 protein is one row after TCRdb ran MiXCR on the 5' RACE reads. The table shows around 590,000 distinct CDR3 sequences, with roughly 12% occurring only once. The V end was cut by 1 base, the J end by 4 bases, with 13 bases between. The CDR3 length is 16 residues. Per the germline V gene, CDR1 is MGHRA and CDR2 is YSYEKL. V is TRBV4-1 and J is TRBJ2-2; D not resolved. The sequencing here drew on PBMCs, taken on the day of the yellow fever booster vaccination. The TCR originated in a man in his thirties or forties who received the YFV17D yellow fever vaccine. The CDR3 loop is CASSQVPWVFTGELFF. CDR3 nucleotides: TGCGCCAGCAGCCAAGTGCCGTGGGTTTTCACCGGGGAGCTGTTTTTT.